This T cell receptor (beta chain) was identified in a study of monozygotic twins with cystic fibrosis. Germline CDR1 MGHRA, CDR2 YSYEKL. This CDR3 region has 14 residues. The V gene lost 3 bases and the J gene lost 2 bases, with 10 bases spanning the gap. TCRdb keeps only in-frame clones here, not all; method: immunoSEQ multiplex PCR. The sample contains around 30,000 clones, around four fifths of which appear only once. This chain joins TRBV4-1 and TRBJ2-5, with D unclear. The TCR sequence derives from a girl between 2 and 10 years old with cystic fibrosis. Material for sequencing was blood. The CDR3 DNA is TGCGCCAGCAGCCATTTTCCAGAACAAGAGACCCAGTACTTC. The encoded protein is CASSHFPEQETQYF.